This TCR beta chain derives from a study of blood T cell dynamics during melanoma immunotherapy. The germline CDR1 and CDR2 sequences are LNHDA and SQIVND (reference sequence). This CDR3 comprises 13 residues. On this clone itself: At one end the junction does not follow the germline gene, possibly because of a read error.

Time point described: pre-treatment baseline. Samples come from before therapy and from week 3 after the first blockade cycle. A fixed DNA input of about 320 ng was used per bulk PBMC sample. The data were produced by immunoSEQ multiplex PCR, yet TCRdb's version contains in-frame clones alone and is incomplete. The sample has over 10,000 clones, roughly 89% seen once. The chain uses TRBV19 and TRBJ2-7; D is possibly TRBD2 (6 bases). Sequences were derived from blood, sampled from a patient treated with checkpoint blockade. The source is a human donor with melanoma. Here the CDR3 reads CASSIGTSREQYF. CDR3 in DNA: TGTGCCAGTAGCATAGGGACTTCGAGGGAGCAGTACTTC.